This is a list of T cell receptor beta chains from one sample in a study of cytomegalovirus exposure and HLA in healthy donors. Measured with immunoSEQ multiplex PCR; TCRdb has only the in-frame clones, and not every one. Seen here are about 97,000 clones, around 82% observed once, and the top ten hold more than 4.5%. The specimen sequenced was PBMCs. The receptors shown here come from a man aged 35 to 55 in good health and CMV-seropositive. CDR3s include the opening cysteine and the closing phenylalanine or tryptophan. Each record gives: clone size, V gene, J gene, D gene, CDR3 protein, CDR3 DNA. The D gene is left open where the match is weak. Only part of the rows carry a size: once, few, many, or a class if the clone is expanded.

once	TRBV6-6	TRBJ2-5	TRBD2	CASTTGGGKTQYF	TGTGCCAGCACCACGGGCGGGGGAAAGACCCAGTACTTC
once	TRBV9	TRBJ2-7	-	CASSPPSTEPYEQYF	TGTGCCAGCAGCCCTCCATCGACAGAACCCTACGAGCAGTACTTC
few	TRBV4-1	TRBJ2-7	TRBD2	CASSQDSVSGSWNEQYF	TGCGCCAGCAGCCAAGATTCGGTTAGCGGGAGCTGGAACGAGCAGTACTTC
few	TRBV7-6	TRBJ1-1	-	CASSLRLGPNTEAFF	TGTGCCAGCAGCTTAAGATTGGGGCCGAACACTGAAGCTTTCTTT
-	TRBV6-5	TRBJ1-5	-	CASSLGDLQPQHF	TGTGCCAGCAGTTTAGGGGATCTCCAGCCCCAGCATTTT
-	TRBV4-2	TRBJ2-5	-	CASSLQQETQYF	TGTGCCAGCAGCCTACAACAAGAGACCCAGTACTTC
-	TRBV2	TRBJ1-4	TRBD1	CASRQDRVEKLFF	TGTGCCAGCAGACAAGACAGGGTTGAAAAACTGTTTTTT
-	TRBV19	TRBJ2-7	-	CASSRSVQTYEQYF	TGTGCCAGTAGTAGGTCGGTGCAGACATACGAGCAGTACTTC
-	TRBV2	TRBJ1-6	TRBD1	CASSRGQGNSPLHF	TGTGCCAGCAGTAGGGGACAGGGAAATTCACCCCTCCACTTT
once	TRBV27	TRBJ2-1	-	CASSLGGVYNEQFF	TGTGCCAGCAGTCTCGGCGGGGTCTACAATGAGCAGTTCTTC
once	TRBV30	TRBJ1-5	-	CAWSVPGGSQPQHF	TGTGCCTGGAGTGTACCGGGGGGGTCTCAGCCCCAGCATTTT
-	TRBV30	TRBJ2-6	-	CAWSGTSGANVLTF	TGTGCCTGGAGTGGGACATCTGGGGCCAACGTCCTGACTTTC
-	TRBV7-9	TRBJ2-7	TRBD1	CASSVTGNEQYF	TGTGCCAGCAGCGTGACAGGGAACGAGCAGTACTTC
-	TRBV6-6	TRBJ2-3	TRBD2	CASSPGTSVDTQYF	TGTGCCAGCAGTCCAGGGACTAGCGTTGATACGCAGTATTTT
-	TRBV6-5	TRBJ1-2	TRBD1	CASSYLLGQEVYGYTF	TGTGCCAGCAGTTACTTACTGGGACAGGAGGTCTATGGCTACACCTTC
once	TRBV28	TRBJ2-7	-	CASSPARQPSYEQYF	TGTGCCAGCAGTCCCGCGCGACAGCCATCTTACGAGCAGTACTTC
-	TRBV4-2	TRBJ2-2	-	CASSQDRGELFF	TGTGCCAGCAGCCAAGATCGCGGGGAGCTGTTTTTT
-	TRBV7-9	TRBJ1-5	-	CASSLAKGGSNQPQHF	TGTGCCAGCAGCTTAGCGAAGGGGGGGAGCAATCAGCCCCAGCATTTT
-	TRBV29-1	TRBJ1-2	-	CSVQGTDRGYGYTF	TGCAGCGTTCAGGGCACGGACAGAGGTTATGGCTACACCTTC
once	TRBV6-5	TRBJ2-7	-	CASSVTRARYEQYF	TGTGCCAGCAGTGTAACCAGGGCCCGCTACGAGCAGTACTTC
-	TRBV28	TRBJ2-7	-	CASSFRLVGNEQYF	TGTGCCAGCAGTTTCCGACTAGTCGGAAACGAGCAGTACTTC
-	TRBV5-4	TRBJ1-1	TRBD1	CAGRTGQGNTEAFF	TGTGCCGGCAGGACCGGACAGGGGAACACTGAAGCTTTCTTT
-	TRBV5-1	TRBJ2-6	TRBD1	CASGGQGPPGANVLTF	TGCGCCAGTGGAGGACAGGGACCACCTGGGGCCAACGTCCTGACTTTC
-	TRBV5-1	TRBJ2-1	TRBD2	CASSPLAGHYNEQFF	TGCGCCAGCAGCCCACTAGCGGGCCACTACAATGAGCAGTTCTTC
-	TRBV6-1	TRBJ1-2	-	CASSDGPLRGYTF	TGTGCCAGCAGTGATGGCCCTTTGCGGGGCTACACCTTC
-	TRBV7-9	TRBJ1-1	-	CASSSPENTEAFF	TGTGCCAGCAGCTCTCCAGAGAACACTGAAGCTTTCTTT
-	TRBV12-2	TRBJ2-7	-	CASRLKPAYEQYF	TGTGCAAGTCGCTTAAAGCCGGCCTACGAGCAGTACTTC
-	TRBV9	TRBJ1-2	-	CASRNTERVYGYTF	TGTGCCAGCAGAAACACAGAGAGGGTCTATGGCTACACCTTC
-	TRBV9	TRBJ1-1	TRBD1	CASSVGTGGTTEAFF	TGTGCCAGCAGCGTAGGTACAGGGGGGACCACTGAAGCTTTCTTT
-	TRBV9	TRBJ1-2	-	CASSVGTGYMDGYTF	TGTGCCAGCAGCGTAGGAACAGGGTACATGGATGGCTACACCTTC
-	TRBV7-3	TRBJ2-6	-	CASSYGGGGANVLTF	TGTGCCAGCAGTTATGGCGGAGGTGGGGCCAACGTCCTGACTTTC
-	TRBV28	TRBJ2-2	TRBD1	CASSFDRGVTGELFF	TGTGCCAGCAGTTTTGACAGGGGTGTCACCGGGGAGCTGTTTTTT
few	TRBV30	TRBJ1-4	-	CAWSKGLGGEKLFF	TGTGCCTGGAGTAAGGGACTAGGAGGTGAAAAACTGTTTTTT
few	TRBV14	TRBJ1-2	-	CASSQQQGGYGYTF	TGTGCCAGCAGCCAGCAACAGGGCGGCTATGGCTACACCTTC
-	TRBV19	TRBJ1-6	TRBD1	CASSTGQGGSPLHF	TGTGCCAGTAGTACGGGACAGGGTGGTTCACCCCTCCACTTT
-	TRBV30	TRBJ2-4	TRBD2	CAWSPGAGGLASQYF	TGTGCCTGGAGTCCCGGGGCGGGAGGGTTGGCCAGTCAGTACTTC
-	TRBV5-1	TRBJ2-3	TRBD1	CASSLQGAPDTQYF	TGCGCCAGCAGCTTGCAGGGGGCTCCAGATACGCAGTATTTT
-	TRBV6-1	TRBJ1-1	-	CASIPGATQGTEAFF	TGTGCCAGCATCCCCGGGGCGACCCAGGGGACTGAAGCTTTCTTT
-	TRBV2	TRBJ2-1	-	CASSVRDSSYNEQFF	TGTGCCAGCAGTGTGCGGGACAGCTCCTACAATGAGCAGTTCTTC
few	TRBV2	TRBJ1-1	TRBD1	CASSKTGSDTEAFF	TGTGCCAGCAGTAAGACAGGGTCGGACACTGAAGCTTTCTTT
-	TRBV7-9	TRBJ2-7	-	CASSPGGAYEQYF	TGTGCCAGCAGCCCCGGCGGAGCCTACGAGCAGTACTTC
-	TRBV5-1	TRBJ2-7	-	CASSLTQGPEQYF	TGCGCCAGCAGCTTAACTCAGGGGCCCGAGCAGTACTTC